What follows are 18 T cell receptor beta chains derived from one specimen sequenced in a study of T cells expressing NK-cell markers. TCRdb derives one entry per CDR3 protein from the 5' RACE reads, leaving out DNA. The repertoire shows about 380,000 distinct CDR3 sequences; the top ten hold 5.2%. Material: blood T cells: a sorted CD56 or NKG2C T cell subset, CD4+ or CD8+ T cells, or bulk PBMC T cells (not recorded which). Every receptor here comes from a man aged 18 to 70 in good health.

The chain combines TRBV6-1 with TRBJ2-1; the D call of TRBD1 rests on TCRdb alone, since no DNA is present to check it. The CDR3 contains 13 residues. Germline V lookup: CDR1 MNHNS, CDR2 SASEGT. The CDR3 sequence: CASRTGGGNEQFF.

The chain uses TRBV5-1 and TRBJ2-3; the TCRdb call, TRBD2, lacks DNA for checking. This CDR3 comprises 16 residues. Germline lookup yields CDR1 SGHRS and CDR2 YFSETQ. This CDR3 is CASSLGEGGLTDTQYF.

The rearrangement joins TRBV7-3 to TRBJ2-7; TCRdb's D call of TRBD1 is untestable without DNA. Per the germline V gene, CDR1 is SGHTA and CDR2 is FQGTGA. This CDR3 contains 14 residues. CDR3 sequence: CASSTSGTSVEQYF.

CDR3 residues: CASSTSPGLADNEQFF. The gene calls are TRBV5-1 and TRBJ2-1; TCRdb names TRBD2, which stays unverified in the absence of DNA. This CDR3 is built from 16 residues. CDR1 and CDR2 from the germline V gene are SGHRS and YFSETQ.

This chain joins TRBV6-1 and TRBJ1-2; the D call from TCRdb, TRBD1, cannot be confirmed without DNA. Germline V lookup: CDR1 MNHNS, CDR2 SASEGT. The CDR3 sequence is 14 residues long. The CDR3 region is CASTRQGQYYGYTF.

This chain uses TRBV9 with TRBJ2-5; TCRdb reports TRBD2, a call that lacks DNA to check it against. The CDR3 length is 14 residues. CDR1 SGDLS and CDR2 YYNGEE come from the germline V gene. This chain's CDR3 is CASSVGTSGETQYF. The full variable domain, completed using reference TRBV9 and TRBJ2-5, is DSGVTQTPKHLITATGQRVTLRCSPRSGDLSVYWYQQSLDQGLQFLIQYYNGEERAKGNILERFSAQQFPDLHSELNLSSLELGDSALYFCASSVGTSGETQYFGPGTRLLVL.

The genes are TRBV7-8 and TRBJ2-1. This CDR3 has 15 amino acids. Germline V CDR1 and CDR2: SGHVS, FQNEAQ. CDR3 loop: CASSLEPLEPLEQFF.

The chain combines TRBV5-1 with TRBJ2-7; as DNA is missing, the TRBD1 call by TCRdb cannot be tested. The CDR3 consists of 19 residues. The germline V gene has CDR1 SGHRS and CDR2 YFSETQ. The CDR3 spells CASSLGTGSIGSRFYEQYF.

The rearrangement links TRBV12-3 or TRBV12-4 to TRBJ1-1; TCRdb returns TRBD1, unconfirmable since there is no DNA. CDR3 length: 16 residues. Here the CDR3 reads CASSLGPRTARTEAFF.

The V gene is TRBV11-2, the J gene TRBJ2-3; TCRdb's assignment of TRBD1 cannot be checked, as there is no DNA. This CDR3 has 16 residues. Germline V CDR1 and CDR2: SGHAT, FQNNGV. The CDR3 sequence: CASSTRDRGSTDTQYF.

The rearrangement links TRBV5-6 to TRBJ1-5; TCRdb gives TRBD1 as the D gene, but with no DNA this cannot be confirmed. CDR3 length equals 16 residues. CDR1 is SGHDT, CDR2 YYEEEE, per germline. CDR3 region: CASSTGTGDSNQPQHF.

The CDR3 loop reads CASSRTVFSNQPQHF. V usage is TRBV7-2 and J usage is TRBJ1-5. The V gene's germline CDR1 is SGHTA and CDR2 FQGNSA. The CDR3 is 15 residues long.

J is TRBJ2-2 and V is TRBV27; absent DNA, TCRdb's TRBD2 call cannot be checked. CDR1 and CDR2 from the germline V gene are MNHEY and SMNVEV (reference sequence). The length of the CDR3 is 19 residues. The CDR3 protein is CASSLSKGSLRGRNGELFF.

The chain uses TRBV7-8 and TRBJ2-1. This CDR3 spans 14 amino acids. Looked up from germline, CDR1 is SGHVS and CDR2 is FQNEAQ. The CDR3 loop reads CASSSLTWNGLQFF.

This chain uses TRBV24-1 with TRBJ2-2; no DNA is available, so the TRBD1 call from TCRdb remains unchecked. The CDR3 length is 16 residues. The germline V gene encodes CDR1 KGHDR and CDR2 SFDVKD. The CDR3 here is CATSDPGGRSTGELFF.

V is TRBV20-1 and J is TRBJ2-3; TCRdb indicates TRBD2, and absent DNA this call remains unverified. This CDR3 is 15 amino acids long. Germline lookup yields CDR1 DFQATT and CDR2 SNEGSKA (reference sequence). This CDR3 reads CSATLPGGRADTQYF.

This CDR3 is CAWSKRGGQDTGELFF. The rearrangement links TRBV30 to TRBJ2-2; the TCRdb D gene call, TRBD2, has no DNA to confirm it. The CDR3 is 16 amino acids. Per the germline V gene, CDR1 is GTSNPN and CDR2 is SVGIG (reference sequence). Full variable domain (remainder filled in from reference TRBV30 and TRBJ2-2): SQTIHQWPATLVQPVGSPLSLECTVEGTSNPNLYWYRQAAGRGLQLLFYSVGIGQISSEVPQNLSASRPQDRQFILSSKKLLLSDSGFYLCAWSKRGGQDTGELFFGEGSRLTVL.

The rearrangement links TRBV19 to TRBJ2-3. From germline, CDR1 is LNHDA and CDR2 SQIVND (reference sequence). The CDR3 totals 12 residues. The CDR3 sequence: CASSRDPDTQYF.